The clone carrying this T cell receptor (beta chain) was recorded many times. TCRdb independently ran MiXCR on the 5' RACE reads; one entry per CDR3 protein. The sample has under 90,000 distinct CDR3 sequences; roughly 10% are singletons. The sample belongs to a study of neurological immune-mediated disorders. Time point here: longitudinal time-point 1 (baseline). CDR1 and CDR2 (germline): SGHRS, YFSETQ. V lost 4 bases and J lost 7; bases outside the gene matches: 7. This CDR3 is 15 amino acids long. The sequence came from a man aged 25-45 years in good health. Source material: PBMCs. V and J are TRBV5-1 and TRBJ2-2; TRBD2 matches at 10 bases. The CDR3 nucleotides are TGCGCCAGCAGCCTCCTAGCGGGAGTGGTCGGGGAGCTGTTTTTT. Translation: CASSLLAGVVGELFF.